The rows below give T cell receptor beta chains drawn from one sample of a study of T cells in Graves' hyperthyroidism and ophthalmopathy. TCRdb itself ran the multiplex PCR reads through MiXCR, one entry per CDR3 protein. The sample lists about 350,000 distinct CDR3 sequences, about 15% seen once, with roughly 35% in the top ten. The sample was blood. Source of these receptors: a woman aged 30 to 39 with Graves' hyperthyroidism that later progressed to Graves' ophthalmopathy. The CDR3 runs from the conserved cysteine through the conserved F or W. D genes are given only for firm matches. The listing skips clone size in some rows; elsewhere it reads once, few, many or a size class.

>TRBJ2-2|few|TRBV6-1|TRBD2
TGTGCCAGCGGACTAGAAAACACCGGGGAGCTGTTTTTT
CASGLENTGELFF
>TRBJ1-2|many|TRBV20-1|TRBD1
TGCAGTGCTAGTGCCAGCGGGGACAGGCGAACCTATGGCTACACCTTC
CSASASGDRRTYGYTF
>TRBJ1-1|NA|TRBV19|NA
TGTGCCAGTAGTATGGAGGGACAAATCATGAACACTGAAGCTTTCTTT
CASSMEGQIMNTEAFF
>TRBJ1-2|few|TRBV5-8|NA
TGTGCCAGCAGCAAGGAGGAGGTCGCGTGGTTGGGCTATGGCTACACCTTC
CASSKEEVAWLGYGYTF
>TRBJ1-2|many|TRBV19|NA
TGTGCCAGTAGTAACCAGGGCGGCGGCTACACCTTC
CASSNQGGGYTF
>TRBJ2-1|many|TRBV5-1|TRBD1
TGCGCCAGCAGCGGCGGGACAGGGATTTTCAATGAGCAGTTCTTC
CASSGGTGIFNEQFF
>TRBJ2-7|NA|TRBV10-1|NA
TGCGCCAGCAGTGAGTCGACGACCTACGAGCAGTACTTC
CASSESTTYEQYF
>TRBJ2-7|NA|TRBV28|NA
TGTGCCAGCAGCGTGATTAGCGAGTTCTTCTACGAGCAGTACTTC
CASSVISEFFYEQYF
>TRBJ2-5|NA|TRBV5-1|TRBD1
TGCGCCAGCAGCTTGACAGGGGCCCCAGAGACCCAGTACTTC
CASSLTGAPETQYF
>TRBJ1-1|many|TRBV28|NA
TGTGCCAGCAGCATCGGGGGCTACACTGAAGCTTTCTTT
CASSIGGYTEAFF
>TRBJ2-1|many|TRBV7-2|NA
TGTGCCAGCAGCCGATCTACTGGAGAGCAGTTCTTC
CASSRSTGEQFF
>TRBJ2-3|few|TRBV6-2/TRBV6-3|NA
TGTGCCAGCAGTTACGGGGGATCCACAGATACGCAGTATTTT
CASSYGGSTDTQYF